This T cell receptor (beta chain) was sequenced for a study of shared clonotypes between healthy human individuals. On the study more broadly: Each donor's CD4 naive and CD4 memory cells filled three plates apiece, CD8 naive two, and CD8 memory one. Regarding the study as a whole: Naive CD4 clonotypes were shared across a handful of donors at roughly 5.3%.

At deep level, the assay was performed. Sequencing was performed with immunoSEQ multiplex PCR; in TCRdb, only in-frame clones are kept and a portion is missing. Of roughly 650,000 clones in the sample, roughly 96% were seen once. Trimming took 5 bases from V and 2 from J, leaving 10 bases between them. This CDR3 spans 13 amino acids. Germline V CDR1 and CDR2: MDHEN, SYDVKM. The naive CD8 fraction comprised CD45RO-negative cells positively selected for CCR7 and excluded terminally differentiated effector memory CD45RA+ cells. Concerning this clone: What it recognizes is unknown.

This chain uses TRBV28 with TRBJ2-7; D unclear. This clonotype originated in a woman in her 30s in good health. The sample consisted of naive CD8+ T cells sorted from blood. The CDR3 DNA follows: TGTGCCAGCAGTACCCAGGTTCCCTACGAGCAGTACTTC. As protein: CASSTQVPYEQYF.